The 2 T cell receptor beta chains reported below all come from one sample, sequenced in a study of shared clonotypes between healthy human individuals. Sequenced by immunoSEQ multiplex PCR; TCRdb stores in-frame clones only, minus some. The table has millions of clones, 85% to 95% seen once. Sequencing was done on a sample of naive CD4+ T cells sorted from blood. Subset here: CD45RA+ positively selected. These receptor sequences come from a man aged 18 to 30 in good health.

The chain is built from TRBV6-6 and TRBJ2-5; 7 bases agree with TRBD1. V was pared by 8 bases and J by 2 bases, with 11 bases of the junction left unmatched. Germline V gene lookup returns CDR1 MNHNY and CDR2 SVGAGI (reference sequence). This CDR3 spans 15 amino acids. CDR3 nucleotides: TGTGCCAGCGGCCGACCGGGACAGATACAAGAGACCCAGTACTTC. It is translated as CASGRPGQIQETQYF.

This clone appeared once. The chain links TRBV2 to TRBJ1-6, with D possibly matching TRBD1 (6 bases). CDR1 and CDR2 (germline): SNHLY, FYNNEI. The length of the CDR3 is 13 residues. V was pared by 8 bases and J by 10 bases, with 15 bases between. The CDR3 sequence is CASSPGASSPLHF. CDR3 sequence (DNA): TGTGCCAGCTCGCCAGGGGCTAGCTCACCCCTCCACTTT.